Listed below are T cell receptor beta chains from one sample, sequenced in a study of vaccination effects on CD4 cells after COVID-19. These receptors lack a known antigen. Only in-frame clones appear in the TCRdb table, and some are missing; sequencing was by immunoSEQ multiplex PCR. The sample lists about 70,000 clones; about four fifths were seen once. Sequenced here: CD4+ T cells from PBMCs cultured with SARS-CoV-2 spike peptides, sampled before COVID-19 vaccination. The origin of the receptors is a human donor who received a COVID-19 vaccine. The CDR3 runs from the conserved cysteine through the conserved F or W. The D gene is left open where the match is weak. For some rows the clone size is stated as once, few or many, or as a class when expanded; others skip it.

TRBV2	13	TRBJ2-5	-	TRBD1	CASTVDRGETQYF	TGTGCCAGCACCGTCGACAGGGGAGAGACCCAGTACTTC
TRBV5-4	13	TRBJ2-2	-	-	CASSLDRPGELFF	TGTGCCAGCAGCTTGGACCGACCCGGGGAGCTGTTTTTT
TRBV19	15	TRBJ2-5	-	TRBD2	CASSILGTRQETQYF	TGTGCCAGTAGTATTCTCGGGACTAGACAAGAGACCCAGTACTTC
TRBV9	15	TRBJ2-3	medium-sized	TRBD1	CASSLWGQGTDTQYF	TGTGCCAGCAGCCTGTGGGGACAGGGCACAGATACGCAGTATTTT
TRBV12-3/TRBV12-4	12	TRBJ1-1	-	-	CASNTGYTEAFF	TGTGCCAGCAATACAGGCTATACCGAAGCTTTCTTT
TRBV7-9	13	TRBJ2-3	-	TRBD2	CASERGPTDTQYF	TGTGCCAGCGAGCGGGGGCCCACAGATACGCAGTATTTT
TRBV11-2	16	TRBJ2-1	-	TRBD2	CASSPRGSYSYNEQFF	TGTGCCAGCAGCCCGCGGGGGTCCTACTCCTACAATGAGCAGTTCTTC
TRBV6-5	16	TRBJ1-1	-	-	CASSYSSHRINTEAFF	TGTGCCAGCAGTTACTCGTCCCACCGGATAAACACTGAAGCTTTCTTT
TRBV5-6	16	TRBJ2-4	-	-	CASSTYRGGAKNIQYF	TGTGCCAGCAGCACGTACAGGGGGGGAGCCAAAAACATTCAGTACTTC
TRBV5-1	15	TRBJ2-3	-	-	CASSLANGGTDTQYF	TGCGCCAGCAGCTTGGCCAACGGGGGCACAGATACGCAGTATTTT
TRBV5-5	15	TRBJ2-2	-	-	CASSLGTMNTGELFF	TGTGCCAGCAGCTTGGGGACAATGAACACCGGGGAGCTATTTTTT
TRBV6-2/TRBV6-3	18	TRBJ2-5	-	-	CASSYATTRLGFQETQYF	TGTGCCAGCAGTTACGCAACGACAAGATTAGGCTTCCAAGAGACCCAGTACTTC
TRBV5-5	17	TRBJ1-4	once	-	CASSPPQGHPPNEKLFF	TGTGCCAGCAGCCCGCCCCAGGGCCATCCCCCAAATGAAAAACTGTTTTTT
TRBV7-2	16	TRBJ2-5	-	-	CASSLSGGVFRETQYF	TGTGCCAGCAGCCTTAGCGGAGGCGTTTTCAGGGAGACCCAGTACTTC
TRBV12-3/TRBV12-4	13	TRBJ2-6	-	-	CASSFAGANVLTF	TGTGCCAGCAGTTTCGCAGGGGCCAACGTCCTGACTTTC
TRBV2	16	TRBJ2-5	-	-	CASSEGWGGLRETQYF	TGTGCCAGCAGTGAAGGGTGGGGGGGCCTCCGAGAGACCCAGTACTTC
TRBV6-6	15	TRBJ1-6	-	-	CASSSKNTGNSPLHF	TGTGCCAGCAGTTCTAAGAACACCGGCAATTCACCCCTCCACTTT
TRBV18	11	TRBJ2-5	-	-	CASSAEETQYF	TGTGCCAGCTCGGCCGAAGAGACCCAGTACTTC
TRBV10-3	13	TRBJ1-2	-	-	CAISVNANYGYTF	TGTGCCATCAGCGTGAATGCTAACTATGGCTACACCTTC
TRBV3-1/TRBV3-2	13	TRBJ1-1	-	TRBD1	CASSRTGAPEAFF	TGTGCCAGCAGCCGAACAGGGGCGCCTGAAGCTTTCTTT
TRBV11-2	16	TRBJ1-2	-	TRBD1	CASSLQKTTGARGYTF	TGTGCCAGCAGCCTTCAGAAGACTACAGGGGCAAGGGGCTACACCTTC
TRBV9	15	TRBJ2-1	-	-	CASSIGQSSYNEQFF	TGTGCCAGCAGCATCGGACAAAGCTCCTACAATGAGCAGTTCTTC
TRBV20-1	13	TRBJ1-5	-	-	CSASFASNQPQHF	TGCAGTGCTAGTTTCGCCAGCAATCAGCCCCAGCATTTT
TRBV2	16	TRBJ2-2	-	TRBD1	CASSEAVQGRTGELFF	TGTGCCAGCAGTGAAGCGGTACAGGGGCGGACCGGGGAGCTGTTTTTT
TRBV7-2	11	TRBJ2-1	few	-	CASSFYNEQFF	TGTGCCAGCAGCTTCTACAATGAGCAGTTCTTC
TRBV10-3	15	TRBJ1-6	few	-	CAISRSSSYNSPLHF	TGTGCCATCAGTCGTAGTAGCTCCTATAATTCACCCCTCCACTTT
TRBV19	14	TRBJ2-5	-	-	CASSFPIRRETQYF	TGTGCCAGTAGTTTCCCCATTAGGAGAGAGACCCAGTACTTC
TRBV12-5	18	TRBJ1-2	-	TRBD1	CASGLVVGQGSPYYGYTF	TGTGCTAGTGGTTTGGTTGTGGGACAGGGGAGCCCATACTATGGCTACACCTTC
TRBV19	16	TRBJ1-2	few	TRBD1	CASSYTGTGGTYGYTF	TGTGCCAGTAGTTACACCGGGACAGGGGGCACGTATGGCTACACCTTC
TRBV6-5	13	TRBJ1-6	-	-	CASSREINSPLHF	TGTGCCAGCTCCCGGGAGATTAATTCACCCCTCCACTTT
TRBV7-2	14	TRBJ2-4	-	TRBD1	CASSAYRGRNIQYF	TGTGCCAGCAGCGCTTACAGGGGGAGGAACATTCAGTACTTC
TRBV5-1	14	TRBJ2-5	-	-	CASSLGHTQETQYF	TGCGCCAGCAGCCTGGGACACACACAAGAGACCCAGTACTTC
TRBV5-1	15	TRBJ1-1	-	-	CASSLEGTINTEAFF	TGCGCCAGCAGCTTGGAGGGAACAATAAACACTGAAGCTTTCTTT
TRBV19	14	TRBJ1-3	-	-	CASRGELSGNTIYF	TGTGCCAGTAGGGGAGAGCTTTCTGGAAACACCATATATTTT
TRBV11-1	15	TRBJ2-5	-	-	CASSSGRGTQETQYF	TGTGCCAGCAGCTCCGGTAGGGGGACCCAAGAGACCCAGTACTTC
TRBV19	13	TRBJ2-3	-	-	CASSRDFTDTQYF	TGTGCCAGTAGTAGGGACTTCACAGATACGCAGTATTTT